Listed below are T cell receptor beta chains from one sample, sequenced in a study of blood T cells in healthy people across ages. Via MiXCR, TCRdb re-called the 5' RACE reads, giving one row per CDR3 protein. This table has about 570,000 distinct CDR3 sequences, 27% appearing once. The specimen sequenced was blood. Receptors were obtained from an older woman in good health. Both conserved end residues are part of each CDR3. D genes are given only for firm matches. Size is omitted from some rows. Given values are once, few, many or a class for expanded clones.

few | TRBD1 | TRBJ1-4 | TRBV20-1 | TGCAGTGCTAGAGCACAGGGGGCGCTTGAAAAACTGTTTTTT | CSARAQGALEKLFF
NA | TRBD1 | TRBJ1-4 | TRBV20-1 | TGCAGTGCTAGGACTCCGGGACAGCAAGATGAAAAACTGTTTTTT | CSARTPGQQDEKLFF
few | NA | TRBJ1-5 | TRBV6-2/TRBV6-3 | TGTGCCAGCAGTTCAGACTATAGCAATCAGCCCCAGCATTTT | CASSSDYSNQPQHF
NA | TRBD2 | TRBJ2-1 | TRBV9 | TGTGCCAGCAGCGACTTCGCCGGGGGGGGTGCCAATCAGGTCTTC | CASSDFAGGGANQVF
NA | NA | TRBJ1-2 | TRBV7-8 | TGTGCCAGCAGCTCCCTGAAGTCTTTTGGCTACACCTTC | CASSSLKSFGYTF
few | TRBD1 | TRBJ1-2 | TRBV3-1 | TGTGCCAGCAGCCAGCTCCCAACGGGACAGAGAAACTATGGCTACACCTTC | CASSQLPTGQRNYGYTF
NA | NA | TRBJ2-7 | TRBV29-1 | TGCGGCGTTGAAGGGCCACGGGGACGCGCCTACGAGCAGTACTTC | CGVEGPRGRAYEQYF
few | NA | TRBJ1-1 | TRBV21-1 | TGTGCCAGCAGCAAACCCCAGGGGGGGAAAACTGAAGCTTTCTTT | CASSKPQGGKTEAFF
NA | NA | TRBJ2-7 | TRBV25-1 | TGTGCCAGCAGTGGCTCGGGGGTTTGGGAGCAGTACTTC | CASSGSGVWEQYF
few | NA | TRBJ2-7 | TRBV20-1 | TGCAGTGCTAGAGCCCTCCCGGGGCCAGGGGCAGCGTCCTACGAGCAGTACTTC | CSARALPGPGAASYEQYF
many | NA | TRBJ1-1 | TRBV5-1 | TGCGCCAGCAGCTTGGATGGCCTAAGGGCCGCTGAAGCTTTCTTT | CASSLDGLRAAEAFF
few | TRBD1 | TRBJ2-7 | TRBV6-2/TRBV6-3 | TGTGCCAGCAGTCGAGGACAGGTTTCCTACGAGCAGTACTTC | CASSRGQVSYEQYF
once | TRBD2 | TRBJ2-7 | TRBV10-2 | TGCGCCAGCAGTGAAAGTTTGACTAGCGGTACCTACGAGCAGTACTTC | CASSESLTSGTYEQYF
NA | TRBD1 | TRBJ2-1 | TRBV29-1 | TGCAGCGTTGAAGCGCTAGGACAGGGGACTGAGCAGTTCTTC | CSVEALGQGTEQFF
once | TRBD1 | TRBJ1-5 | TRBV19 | TGTGCCAGCTCGCCGGACAGGGCTCAGCCCCAGCATTTT | CASSPDRAQPQHF
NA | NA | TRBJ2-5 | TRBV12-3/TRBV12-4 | TGTGCCAGCAGCTATACTAGCTCGGGAGAGACCCAGTACTTC | CASSYTSSGETQYF
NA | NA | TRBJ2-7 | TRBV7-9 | TGTGCCAGCAGCTTAGGGGGACGGGAGACCCTCTACGAGCAGTACTTC | CASSLGGRETLYEQYF
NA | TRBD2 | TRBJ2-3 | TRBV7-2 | TGTGCCAGCAGCCTCCCCCGAAATCGACTAGCGGGGGGGTCTAGCACAGATACGCAGTATTTT | CASSLPRNRLAGGSSTDTQYF
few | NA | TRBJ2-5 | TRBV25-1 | TGTGCCAGCAGTGCCTGGGAGACCCAGTACTTC | CASSAWETQYF
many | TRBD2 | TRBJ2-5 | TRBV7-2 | TGTGCCAGCAGCCCCCAAGGAGCGGGGGGTTATGAGACCCAGTACTTC | CASSPQGAGGYETQYF
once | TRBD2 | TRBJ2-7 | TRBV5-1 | TGCGCCAGCAGCTTGCCCCACGGGGCGGGGGGGCTCCTTACCTACGAGCAGTACTTC | CASSLPHGAGGLLTYEQYF
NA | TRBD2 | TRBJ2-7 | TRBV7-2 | TGTGCCAGCAGCTTAGCGGGGGGAGGGCGCCACGAGCAGTACTTC | CASSLAGGGRHEQYF
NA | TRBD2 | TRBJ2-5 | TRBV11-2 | TGTGCCAGCAGCCCGAATAGCGGGGTAAACCAAGAGACCCAGTACTTC | CASSPNSGVNQETQYF
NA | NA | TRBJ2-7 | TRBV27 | TGTGCCAGCAGTCGAACAGGGCACTACGAGCAGTACTTC | CASSRTGHYEQYF
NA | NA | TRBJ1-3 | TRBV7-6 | TGTGCCAGCAGCTTAGGCGTCACTCGCTCTGGAAACACCATATATTTT | CASSLGVTRSGNTIYF
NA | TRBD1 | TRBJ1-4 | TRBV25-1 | TGTGCCAGCAGTGACCTGACAGGGGGCGACGAAGATGAAAAACTGTTTTTT | CASSDLTGGDEDEKLFF
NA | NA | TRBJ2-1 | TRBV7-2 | TGTGCCAGCAGCTTAGATGGGAACTCCTACAATGAGCAGTTCTTC | CASSLDGNSYNEQFF
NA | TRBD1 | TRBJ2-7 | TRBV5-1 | TGCGCCAGCAGCTCGACTACAGGGGTCACCTACGAGCAGTACTTC | CASSSTTGVTYEQYF
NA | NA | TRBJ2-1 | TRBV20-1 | TGCAGTGCTAGGGCCCTGCGGGGAACCTGGGATGAGCAGTTCTTC | CSARALRGTWDEQFF
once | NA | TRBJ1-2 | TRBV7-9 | TGTGCCAGCAGCTTAGCCAGGGGCCCCCAAGGAGGCGGCTACACCTTC | CASSLARGPQGGGYTF
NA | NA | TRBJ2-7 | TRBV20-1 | TGCAGTGCTGGGGGGGGAGAAGGGGGCGACCCCTACGAGCAGTACTTC | CSAGGGEGGDPYEQYF
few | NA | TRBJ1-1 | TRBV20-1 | TGCAGTTCCAACGCGGGGAACACTGAAGCTTTCTTT | CSSNAGNTEAFF